A single sample gave rise to the 17 T cell receptor beta chains below, sequenced in a study of T-cell reconstitution after alpha-beta-depleted transplantation in children. Unique molecular identifiers were used to barcode this TCRbeta library. A single record per CDR3 protein comes from TCRdb applying MiXCR to the PCR reads. The sample yields 240,000 or so distinct CDR3 sequences, roughly 7.7% seen once. The sequencing here drew on PBMCs, mostly from graft donor cells, taken 180 days after TCRalphabeta/CD19-depleted stem cell transplant. These receptors all come from a male patient younger than 18 who had a stem cell transplant for acute lymphoblastic leukemia, so the T cells may come from the graft donor.

This clonotype was recorded at least ten times. One junction end does not reproduce the germline sequence, and a read error may be involved. The V gene is TRBV12-3 or TRBV12-4, the J gene TRBJ2-1, with 8 bases aligning to TRBD2. CDR3 length: 16 amino acids. In nucleotides, the CDR3 is TGTGCCAGCAGTGTAGCCGGACTAGCCAATAACAATGAGCAGTTCTTC. Protein product: CASSVAGLANNNEQFF.

This clonotype was recorded many times. The rearrangement joins TRBV28 to TRBJ2-7, with 7 bases lining up with TRBD1. The CDR3 sequence is 15 residues long. Looked up from germline, CDR1 is MDHEN and CDR2 is SYDVKM. V was pared by 5 bases and J by 2 bases, with 9 bases of the junction left unmatched. In DNA, the CDR3 is TGTGCCAGCAGTCCACCCGGGACAGTGCCCTACGAGCAGTACTTC. Translated: CASSPPGTVPYEQYF.

A word on this clonotype: This could be a read error, since a much larger clone is one nucleotide away. The chain joins TRBV4-2 to TRBJ2-2; TRBD1 is a possible D gene (6 bases). CDR1 and CDR2 (germline): LGHNA, YNFKEQ. The CDR3 contains 14 residues. The CDR3 nucleotides are TGTGCCAGCAAAGGACAGAGCGGCACCGGGGACCTGTTTTTT. Translating it yields CASKGQSGTGDLFF.

This clonotype has a handful of counts. The chain couples TRBV11-2 to TRBJ1-4; unclear D gene. Germline CDR1 and CDR2: SGHAT and FQNNGV. Between the trimmed V and J ends, which lost 1 base and 5 bases, there was a span of 8 bases. The CDR3 runs to 14 residues. CDR3 nucleotide sequence: TGTGCCAGCAGCTTAGGAGGGTTGAATGAAAAACTGTTTTTT. As protein: CASSLGGLNEKLFF.

V is TRBV2 and J is TRBJ2-7; D is uncertain. Germline CDR1 is SNHLY and CDR2 is FYNNEI. CDR3 size: 17 residues. Trimming removed 1 base at V and 3 bases at J, with 19 bases between. In DNA form, the CDR3 reads TGTGCCAGCAGTGAAGGGCTTAACGGACCCTATGACTACGAGCAGTACTTC. Its translation: CASSEGLNGPYDYEQYF.

This clonotype occurred many times. The gene calls are TRBV7-2 and TRBJ1-2; TRBD1 is a possible D gene (5 bases). The CDR3 has 14 amino acids. V lost 3 bases and J 4 bases, leaving 12 bases between the germline ends. The germline V gene has CDR1 SGHTA and CDR2 FQGNSA. The CDR3 region is CASSLGRQIYGYTF. CDR3 coding DNA: TGTGCCAGCAGCTTGGGAAGACAGATCTATGGCTACACCTTC.

About this clonotype itself: Possible read error: a much larger clone is one base away. V is TRBV7-2 and J is TRBJ2-1; D perhaps matches TRBD2 (7 bases). The CDR3 loop spans 17 amino acids. Germline assignment: CDR1 SGHTA and CDR2 FQGNSA. The CDR3 DNA reads as TGTGCCAGCAGCTTAGGAGGGGGGAGGGATTGGGATAATGAGCAGTCCTTC. It is translated as CASSLGGGRDWDNEQSF.

This clonotype was observed at least ten times. This chain joins TRBV4-3 and TRBJ1-2; 7 nucleotides align to TRBD1. CDR1 is LGHNA, CDR2 YSLEER, per germline. V was clipped by 0 bases and J by 8 bases; unmatched bases: 9. CDR3 length: 15 amino acids. The DNA of the CDR3 is TGCGCCAGCAGCCAAGATAGGGGGCAGGGATTGGGCTACACCTTC. Amino acids: CASSQDRGQGLGYTF.

This clonotype has ten or more counts. The rearrangement links TRBV5-1 to TRBJ1-4; 9 bases are a match to TRBD1. CDR3 length: 16 residues. V shed 2 bases and J 5 bases; nucleotides not matched to a gene: 7. CDR1 and CDR2 (germline): SGHRS, YFSETQ. Here the CDR3 DNA reads TGCGCCAGCAGCTTAATCTCCGGGACAGGGAATGAAAAACTGTTTTTT. As protein: CASSLISGTGNEKLFF.

This clonotype was counted at least ten times. The chain couples TRBV2 to TRBJ1-5; maybe TRBD1 (5 bases). The ends were cut back, 6 bases at V and 0 bases at J, with 12 bases in the middle. Per germline, CDR1 SNHLY and CDR2 FYNNEI. The CDR3 has 15 amino acids. The CDR3 here is CASSPGDYSNQPQHF. The CDR3 DNA sequence: TGTGCCAGCAGCCCCGGGGACTATAGCAATCAGCCCCAGCATTTT.

This clonotype was counted many times. The V gene is TRBV4-3, the J gene TRBJ2-7, with D tentatively TRBD1 or TRBD2 (5 bases each). The ends were cut back, 3 bases at V and 0 bases at J, with 12 bases in the middle. The CDR3 contains 15 residues. Per the germline V gene, CDR1 is LGHNA and CDR2 is YSLEER. The CDR3 sequence: CASSQGTASSYEQYF. In DNA, the CDR3 is TGCGCCAGCAGCCAGGGGACCGCGAGCTCCTACGAGCAGTACTTC.

This clonotype has ten or more counts. The genes are TRBV20-1 and TRBJ2-3; D unresolved. Trimming took 6 bases from V and 0 from J, leaving 13 bases between them. Germline V gene lookup returns CDR1 DFQATT and CDR2 SNEGSKA (reference sequence). The CDR3 is made up of 14 amino acids. The CDR3 here is CSARIARSTDTQYF. The CDR3 coding sequence is TGCAGTGCACGGATAGCCCGAAGCACAGATACGCAGTATTTT.

This clonotype was found many times. The CDR3, as DNA: TGTGCCAGCAGTTCAAGGGACACGAAGGGCTATGGCTACACCTTC. This sequence encodes CASSSRDTKGYGYTF. The chain recombines TRBV12-3 or TRBV12-4 with TRBJ1-2, with D possibly matching TRBD1 (6 bases). V lost 4 bases to trimming and J lost 4 bases, with 16 bases between them. The CDR3 is 15 amino acids.

This clonotype occurred many times. The gene calls are TRBV6-5 and TRBJ1-1, with D possibly matching TRBD1 (6 bases). The CDR3 spans 14 residues. Trimming cost V 5 bases and J 5 bases, with 15 bases left between them. From germline, CDR1 is MNHEY and CDR2 SVGAGI. In DNA form, the CDR3 reads TGTGCCAGCAGTAGTCTTGGAGGGGGGACTGAAGCTTTCTTT. Its protein is CASSSLGGGTEAFF.

This clonotype came up many times. The CDR3 nucleotides are TGCGCCAGCAGCGTTAACAGGGGGAAGCTAGCGGGAGTCCACGAGCAGTACTTC. It yields the protein CASSVNRGKLAGVHEQYF. The rearrangement uses TRBV5-1 and TRBJ2-7; 10 nucleotides line up with TRBD2. The V gene end was trimmed by 4 bases and the J gene end by 5 bases; junction bases not matched to a gene: 18. The germline gives CDR1 SGHRS, CDR2 YFSETQ. The CDR3 consists of 18 residues.

This clonotype was seen repeatedly, ten times or more. The chain links TRBV29-1 to TRBJ2-5, with no clear D. From germline, CDR1 is SQVTM and CDR2 ANQGSEA. V was shortened by 4 bases and J by 4 bases, with 22 bases between the two germline ends. The CDR3 consists of 16 residues. DNA for the CDR3: TGCAGCGTTGGTGAGGTGACGTTGCAGGTCAGAGAGACCCAGTACTTC. Translated, it gives CSVGEVTLQVRETQYF.

This clonotype was recorded at least ten times. This chain uses TRBV5-1 with TRBJ2-5; D might be TRBD1 (6 bases). Per germline, CDR1 SGHRS and CDR2 YFSETQ. Between the trimmed V and J ends, which lost 0 bases and 4 bases, there was a span of 7 bases. This CDR3 spans 13 amino acids. In DNA, the CDR3 is TGCGCCAGCAGCTTGGGAGGGGGAGAGACCCAGTACTTC. Amino acids: CASSLGGGETQYF.